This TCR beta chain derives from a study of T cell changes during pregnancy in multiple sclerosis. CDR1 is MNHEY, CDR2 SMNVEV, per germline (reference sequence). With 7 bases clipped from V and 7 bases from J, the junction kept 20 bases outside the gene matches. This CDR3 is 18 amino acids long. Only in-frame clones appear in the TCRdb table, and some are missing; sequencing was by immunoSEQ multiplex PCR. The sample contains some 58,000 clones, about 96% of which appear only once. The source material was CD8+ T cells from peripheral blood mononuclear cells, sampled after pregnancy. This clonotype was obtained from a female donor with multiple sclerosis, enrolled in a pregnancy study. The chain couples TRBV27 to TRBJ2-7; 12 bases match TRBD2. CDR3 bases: TGTGCCAGCACCCCCGGCGCTAGCGGGAGGGCCGGGGGGTTGGAGCAGTACTTC. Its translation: CASTPGASGRAGGLEQYF.